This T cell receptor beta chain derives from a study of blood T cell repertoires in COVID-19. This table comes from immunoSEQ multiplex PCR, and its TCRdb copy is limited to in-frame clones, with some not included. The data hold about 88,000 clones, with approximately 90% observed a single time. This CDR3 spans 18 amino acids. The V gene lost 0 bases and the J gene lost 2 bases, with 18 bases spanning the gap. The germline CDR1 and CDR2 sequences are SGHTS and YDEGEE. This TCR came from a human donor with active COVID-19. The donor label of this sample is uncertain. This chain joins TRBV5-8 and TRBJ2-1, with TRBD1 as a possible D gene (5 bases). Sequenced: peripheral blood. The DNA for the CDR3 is TGTGCCAGCAGCTTGGGTTCCTATGATGGGGCGGCCTACAATGAGCAGTTCTTC. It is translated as CASSLGSYDGAAYNEQFF.